These 20 T cell receptor beta chains were sequenced from one sample in a study of T cells in Graves' hyperthyroidism and ophthalmopathy. The investigators amplified TCR beta CDR3 regions from RNA transcripts. The TCR CDR3 first-round RT-PCR relied on the HTBI primer set. TCRdb recomputed calls from the multiplex PCR reads with MiXCR, one row per CDR3 protein. The sample gives roughly 750,000 distinct CDR3 sequences, around 17% of which show up once; around 8.1% is in the top ten. Source material: blood. These receptors were collected from a man aged 18-30 years with Graves' hyperthyroidism.

The chain links TRBV28 to TRBJ2-3; 10 bases align to TRBD1. The V segment lost 3 bases and the J segment 5 bases; nucleotides outside the gene matches: 5. The CDR3 has 15 residues. Germline V gene data show CDR1 as MDHEN and CDR2 as SYDVKM. The CDR3 protein is CASSFLGQGEDTQYF. CDR3 nucleotides: TGTGCCAGCAGTTTTCTCGGACAGGGGGAAGATACGCAGTATTTT.

CDR3 sequence: CSAPSGPPVTEAFF. The CDR3 nucleotides are TGCAGTGCCCCGTCCGGGCCTCCAGTCACTGAAGCTTTCTTT. The chain uses TRBV20-1 and TRBJ1-1; D remains ambiguous. The CDR3 contains 14 residues. CDR1 is DFQATT and CDR2 is SNEGSKA in the germline V gene (reference sequence). Deletions cut 6 bases from V and 4 bases from J, with 18 bases between.

The chain couples TRBV20-1 to TRBJ1-5; D not certain. Trimming pared 1 base from V and 1 base from J, leaving 5 bases between. The CDR3 is 13 amino acids. Germline V lookup: CDR1 DFQATT, CDR2 SNEGSKA (reference sequence). Written as DNA, the CDR3 is TGCAGTGCTAGAGGGGTCAGCAATCAGCCCCAGCATTTT. It specifies CSARGVSNQPQHF.

This clonotype was recorded at least ten times. The gene calls are TRBV12-3 or TRBV12-4 and TRBJ1-1; 12 bases match TRBD1. V lost 5 bases to trimming and J lost 2 bases; unmatched junction nucleotides: 21. CDR3 length: 21 amino acids. CDR3 protein: CASSPSSGQGADGGLNTEAFF. CDR3 DNA sequence: TGTGCCAGCAGTCCGAGCTCGGGACAGGGGGCCGACGGGGGACTAAACACTGAAGCTTTCTTT.

The rearrangement links TRBV25-1 to TRBJ2-6; tentative D call: TRBD1 (6 bases). V lost 8 bases, J lost 2 bases, and 13 bases lay in between. The CDR3 sequence is 15 residues long. Germline CDR1 reads MGHDK; CDR2 reads SYGVNS. The CDR3 reads CASAGTFAGANVLTF. CDR3 coding DNA: TGTGCCAGCGCCGGGACATTTGCTGGGGCCAACGTCCTGACTTTC.

The chain joins TRBV19 to TRBJ1-5, with D uncertain. The CDR3 consists of 15 residues. V shed 4 bases and J shed 0 bases, with 10 bases lying between them. CDR1 LNHDA and CDR2 SQIVND come from the germline V gene (reference sequence). For the CDR3, the DNA is TGTGCCAGTAGTAAACCGGGGTATAGCAATCAGCCCCAGCATTTT. Translation gives CASSKPGYSNQPQHF.

The rearrangement joins TRBV20-1 to TRBJ1-5; D possibly corresponds to TRBD1 (6 bases). V lost 0 bases and J 3 bases, leaving 18 bases between the germline ends. Germline CDR1 is DFQATT and CDR2 is SNEGSKA (reference sequence). The CDR3 runs 17 residues. CDR3 coding DNA: TGCAGTGCTAGAGATCTTGGCAGGGGTTGGGACAATCAGCCCCAGCATTTT. Amino acids: CSARDLGRGWDNQPQHF.

This clonotype was found many times. This chain connects TRBV28 to TRBJ1-2; D gene unclear. Germline assignment: CDR1 MDHEN and CDR2 SYDVKM. The V gene lost 6 bases and the J gene lost 8 bases, with 13 bases spanning the gap. CDR3 length: 12 residues. CDR3 nucleotides: TGTGCCAGCAGCTCGGAGGGTTTGGGCTACACCTTC. Protein: CASSSEGLGYTF.

The rearrangement uses TRBV7-3 and TRBJ1-1; D is unresolved. The CDR3 runs 15 residues. The V end was cut by 0 bases, the J end by 4 bases, with 12 bases between. The germline V gene encodes CDR1 SGHTA and CDR2 FQGTGA. The CDR3 DNA reads as TGTGCCAGCAGCTTAACTGGCGGGGATTTCACTGAAGCTTTCTTT. Its translation: CASSLTGGDFTEAFF.

A word on this clonotype: The CDR3 does not end in the conserved phenylalanine or tryptophan, so this is likely a read error. The chain uses TRBV6-1 and TRBJ2-5; D may be TRBD1 or TRBD2 (7 bases each). Trimming stripped 5 bases from V and 4 bases from J, with 20 bases between. Looked up from germline, CDR1 is MNHNS and CDR2 is SASEGT. This CDR3 has 16 amino acids. The CDR3 region has the DNA TGTGCCAGCAGTACACGGAGGGGGAGGGGGCGAGAGACCCAGTACTCC. This encodes CASSTRRGRGRETQYS.

This clonotype was picked up a small number of times. The chain carries TRBV28 and TRBJ2-2; D remains ambiguous. Germline V gene lookup returns CDR1 MDHEN and CDR2 SYDVKM. Between the trimmed V and J ends, which lost 5 bases and 5 bases, there was a span of 6 bases. This CDR3 comprises 12 residues. CDR3 in DNA: TGTGCCAGCAGTCATCCGACCGGGGAGCTGTTTTTT. It is translated as CASSHPTGELFF.

The CDR3 loop reads CATSKDRGNYGYTF. The CDR3 region has the DNA TGTGCCACCAGCAAGGACAGGGGGAACTATGGCTACACCTTC. The rearrangement links TRBV15 to TRBJ1-2, with TRBD1 identical over 10 bases. V dropped 4 bases and J dropped 2; count of bases not matched to a gene: 1. This CDR3 is 14 amino acids long. Germline V gene lookup returns CDR1 LNHNV and CDR2 YYDKDF (reference sequence). The variable domain in full, completed from reference TRBV15 and TRBJ1-2, reads DAMVIQNPRYQVTQFGKPVTLSCSQTLNHNVMYWYQQKSSQAPKLLFHYYDKDFNNEADTPDNFQSRRPNTSFCFLDIRSPGLGDTAMYLCATSKDRGNYGYTFGSGTRLTVV.

This clonotype was counted between two and nine times. The chain combines TRBV4-3 with TRBJ2-1; D gene uncertain. Germline CDR1 and CDR2: LGHNA and YSLEER. The CDR3 has 14 amino acids. Between the trimmed V and J ends, which lost 1 base and 6 bases, there was a span of 10 bases. CDR3 residues: CASSQGTWTNEQFF. CDR3 DNA sequence: TGCGCCAGCAGCCAAGGGACGTGGACCAATGAGCAGTTCTTC.

This clonotype was counted ten times or more. V is TRBV2 and J is TRBJ2-7; D might be TRBD1 (5 bases). This CDR3 contains 13 residues. Germline CDR1 SNHLY, CDR2 FYNNEI. Trimming pared 4 bases from V and 5 bases from J, leaving 12 bases between. For the CDR3, the DNA is TGTGCCAGCAGTGTCCAGGGTATAGACGAGCAGTACTTC. Translating gives CASSVQGIDEQYF.

This clonotype appeared many times. V usage is TRBV7-3 and J usage is TRBJ1-1; no definite D call. CDR1 is SGHTA, CDR2 FQGTGA, per germline. V dropped 2 bases and J dropped 1 base, with 11 bases sitting between them. The CDR3 has 15 amino acids. CDR3 in DNA: TGTGCCAGCAGCTTAGCCCCAGTAGCGAACACTGAAGCTTTCTTT. It translates to CASSLAPVANTEAFF.

The gene calls are TRBV20-1 and TRBJ2-7; 10 bases match TRBD2. Germline V gene sequence: CDR1 DFQATT, CDR2 SNEGSKA (reference sequence). The CDR3 runs to 16 residues. CDR3: CSAGELAGWSSYEQYF. CDR3 DNA: TGCAGCGCCGGCGAACTAGCGGGATGGAGCTCCTACGAGCAGTACTTC.

This clonotype was seen repeatedly, ten times or more. The rearrangement links TRBV20-1 to TRBJ2-7; D might be TRBD1 or TRBD2, each matching 5 bases. V lost 0 bases and J 2 bases, leaving 11 bases between the germline ends. Germline assignment: CDR1 DFQATT and CDR2 SNEGSKA (reference sequence). The CDR3 runs to 14 residues. CDR3: CSARDSGTTYEQYF. CDR3 DNA sequence: TGCAGTGCTAGAGATTCTGGGACGACCTACGAGCAGTACTTC.

This clonotype was seen ten or more times. The V and J genes are TRBV9 and TRBJ2-1; D might be TRBD1 (6 bases). V lost 4 bases and J lost 2, with 13 bases in between. The germline CDR1 and CDR2 sequences are SGDLS and YYNGEE. The CDR3 covers 15 residues. CDR3 DNA: TGTGCCAGCAGCTTTACGGACAGCGCCTACAATGAGCAGTTCTTC. It translates to CASSFTDSAYNEQFF.

The gene calls are TRBV9 and TRBJ2-2; 11 nucleotides match TRBD1. Germline values: CDR1 SGDLS, CDR2 YYNGEE. The CDR3 contains 16 residues. V was clipped by 0 bases and J by 6 bases; unmatched bases: 4. The CDR3 DNA reads as TGTGCCAGCAGCGTAGTGGGACAGGGGGATCCCGGGGAGCTGTTTTTT. Residues: CASSVVGQGDPGELFF.

The table lists this clonotype with a few counts. The chain uses TRBV13 and TRBJ2-7; D possibly matches TRBD1 or TRBD2 (5 bases each). The CDR3 sequence is 14 residues long. V lost 4 bases to trimming and J lost 0 bases, with 10 bases between them. Germline V gene data show CDR1 as PRHDT and CDR2 as FYEKMQ (reference sequence). CDR3 sequence: CASSYPGSSYEQYF. CDR3 in DNA: TGTGCCAGCAGCTACCCAGGGAGCTCCTACGAGCAGTACTTC.